This TCR beta chain was sequenced for a study of cytomegalovirus exposure and HLA in healthy donors. Study outcomes and limitations: Reported results showed that the classifier diagnosed cytomegalovirus status with high specificity and sensitivity.

V lost 5 bases to trimming and J lost 4 bases, with 20 bases between them. Germline V gene sequence: CDR1 KGHSH, CDR2 LQKENI. This CDR3 is 16 amino acids long. Points on this clone: Antigen specificity is unknown.

Use of 60 Vbeta and 13 Jbeta primers characterized the PCR. This table comes from immunoSEQ multiplex PCR, and its TCRdb copy is limited to in-frame clones, with some not included. The sample table sets out approximately 200,000 clones. Sample: PBMCs. The V gene is TRBV18, the J gene TRBJ1-1, with D tentatively TRBD1 (5 bases). The sequence was obtained from a boy between 10 and 17 years old in good health and CMV-seronegative. The CDR3 DNA is TGTGCCAGCTCATCAAAGGTCGGGGGGACGGGCACTGAAGCTTTCTTT. Amino acid sequence: CASSSKVGGTGTEAFF. Supplemented by reference TRBV18 and TRBJ1-1, the full variable domain reads NAGVMQNPRHLVRRRGQEARLRCSPMKGHSHVYWYRQLPEEGLKFMVYLQKENIIDESGMPKERFSAEFPKEGPSILRIQQVVRGDSAAYFCASSSKVGGTGTEAFFGQGTRLTVV.